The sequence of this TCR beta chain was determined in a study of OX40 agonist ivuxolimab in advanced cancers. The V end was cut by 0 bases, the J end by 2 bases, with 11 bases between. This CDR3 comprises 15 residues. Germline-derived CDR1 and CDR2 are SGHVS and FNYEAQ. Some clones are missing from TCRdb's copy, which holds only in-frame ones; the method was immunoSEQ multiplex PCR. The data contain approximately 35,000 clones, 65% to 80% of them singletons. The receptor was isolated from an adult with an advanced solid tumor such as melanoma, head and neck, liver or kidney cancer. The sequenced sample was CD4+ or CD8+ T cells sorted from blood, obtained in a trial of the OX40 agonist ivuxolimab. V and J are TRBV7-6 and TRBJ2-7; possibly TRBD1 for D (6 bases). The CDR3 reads CASSLAQGIAYEQYF. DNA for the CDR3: TGTGCCAGCAGCTTAGCACAGGGAATTGCCTACGAGCAGTACTTC.